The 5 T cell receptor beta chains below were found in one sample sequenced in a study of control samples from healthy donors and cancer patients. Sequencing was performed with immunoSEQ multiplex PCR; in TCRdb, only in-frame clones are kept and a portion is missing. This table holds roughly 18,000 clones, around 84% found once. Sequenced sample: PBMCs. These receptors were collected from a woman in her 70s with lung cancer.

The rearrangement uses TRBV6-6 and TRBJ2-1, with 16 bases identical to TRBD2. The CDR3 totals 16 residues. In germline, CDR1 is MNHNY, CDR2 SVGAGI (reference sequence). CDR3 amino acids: CVTGGTSGRANNEQFF. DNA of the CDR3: TGTGTGACCGGTGGGACTAGCGGGAGGGCCAACAATGAGCAGTTCTTC.

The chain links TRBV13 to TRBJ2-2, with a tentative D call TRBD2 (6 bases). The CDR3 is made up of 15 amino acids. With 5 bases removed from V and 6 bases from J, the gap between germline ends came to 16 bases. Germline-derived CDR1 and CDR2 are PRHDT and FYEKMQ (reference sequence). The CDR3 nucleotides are TGTGCCAGCAGCCCCGGGCCTCCGGGGGCCGGGGAGCTGTTTTTT. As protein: CASSPGPPGAGELFF.

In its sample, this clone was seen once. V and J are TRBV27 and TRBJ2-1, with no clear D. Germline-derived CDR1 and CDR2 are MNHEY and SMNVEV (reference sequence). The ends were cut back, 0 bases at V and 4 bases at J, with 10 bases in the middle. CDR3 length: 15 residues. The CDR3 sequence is CASSLSETPYNEQFF. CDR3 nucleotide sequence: TGTGCCAGCAGTTTATCGGAGACTCCTTACAATGAGCAGTTCTTC.

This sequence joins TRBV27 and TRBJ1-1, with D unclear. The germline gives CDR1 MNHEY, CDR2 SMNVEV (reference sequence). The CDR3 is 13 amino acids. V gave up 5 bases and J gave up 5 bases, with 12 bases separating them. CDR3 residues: CASSRSGETEAFF. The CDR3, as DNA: TGTGCCAGCAGTCGCAGTGGGGAAACTGAAGCTTTCTTT.

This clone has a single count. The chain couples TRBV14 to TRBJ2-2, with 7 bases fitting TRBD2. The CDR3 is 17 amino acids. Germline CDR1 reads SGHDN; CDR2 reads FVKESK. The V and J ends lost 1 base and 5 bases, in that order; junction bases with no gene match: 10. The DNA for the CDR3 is TGTGCCAGCAGCCAAGCGGTGGCGGGAGACTTGACCGGGGAGCTGTTTTTT. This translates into CASSQAVAGDLTGELFF.